This T cell receptor (beta chain) was recovered during a study of T cell responses to AZD1222 COVID-19 vaccine. Study at large: Analyses pooled second doses at about 4 or about 12 weeks.

The CDR3 consists of 16 residues. Germline CDR1 MNHNS, CDR2 SASEGT. The J segment lost 3 bases and the V segment lost 1 base, leaving 6 bases of the junction unmatched. In the case of this clone: Its antigen is not identified.

This table comes from immunoSEQ multiplex PCR, and its TCRdb copy is limited to in-frame clones, with some not included. The sample has about 190,000 clones, approximately 90% seen once. Study results and caveats: The donor cohort was predominantly white British with a female majority, and clonal diversity may have been underestimated. The study sampled repertoires only after the peak T cell response.

Here the sequenced sample was peripheral blood, taken on day 0 of AZD1222 vaccination. V is TRBV6-1 and J is TRBJ2-7, with 10 bases fitting TRBD1. This receptor was obtained from an adult in good health. CDR3: CASSEVYGTGDYEQYF. In nucleotides, the CDR3 is TGTGCCAGCAGTGAAGTGTATGGGACAGGGGACTACGAGCAGTACTTC.